The present T cell receptor (beta chain) was sequenced within a study of shared clonotypes between healthy human individuals. Study-level results: Rarefaction demonstrated incomplete sorted-subset sequencing despite large depth.

Clones were sequenced by immunoSEQ multiplex PCR, and TCRdb holds only the in-frame ones, with some missing. Of more than 400,000 clones in the sample, almost 97% were seen once. Donors had no recently reported acute infections or vaccinations and were HIV-negative. As regards this clone: As yet, its antigen is unknown.

The clonotype originates from a woman in her twenties or thirties in good health. The sequencing sample was made of naive CD4+ T cells sorted from blood. Sample subset: CD45RA+ positively selected.

Here the CDR3 reads CASNNRGTGELFF. The CDR3 region has the DNA TGCGCCAGCAACAACAGGGGCACCGGGGAGCTGTTTTTT. The gene calls are TRBV10-1 and TRBJ2-2; 7 bases are shared with TRBD1. CDR1 and CDR2 from the germline V gene are WNHNN and SYGVQD (reference sequence). CDR3 length: 13 amino acids. With 7 bases clipped from V and 4 bases from J, the junction kept 3 bases outside the gene matches.